A selection of T cell receptor beta chains follows, all from one sample in a study of T cell changes during pregnancy in multiple sclerosis. Some clones are missing from TCRdb's copy, which holds only in-frame ones; the method was immunoSEQ multiplex PCR. Of roughly 36,000 clones in the sample, about nine tenths are singletons; the top ten hold approximately 6.1%. Sequenced material: CD8+ T cells from peripheral blood mononuclear cells, taken in the second trimester of pregnancy. These receptors all stem from a female donor with multiple sclerosis, enrolled in a pregnancy study. Both conserved end residues are part of each CDR3. Each record gives: J gene, V gene, D gene, clone size, CDR3 protein, CDR3 DNA. A D gene is named only where the DNA matches it firmly. The size field is filled for only some rows; it gives once, few, many or a size class.

>TRBJ2-7|TRBV4-3|-|-
CASSQARTAPSYEQYF
TGCGCCAGCAGCCAAGCGCGGACAGCCCCGTCCTACGAGCAGTACTTC
>TRBJ1-2|TRBV27|-|-
CASSLSFQEGYTF
TGTGCCAGCAGTTTATCCTTCCAAGAGGGCTACACCTTC
>TRBJ1-5|TRBV11-2|-|-
CASSLGEAGNQPQHF
TGTGCCAGCAGCTTAGGGGAAGCAGGGAATCAGCCCCAGCATTTT
>TRBJ1-1|TRBV5-5|-|-
CASSTTQGPPYTEAFF
TGTGCCAGCAGCACAACCCAGGGGCCGCCGTACACTGAAGCTTTCTTT
>TRBJ2-7|TRBV5-5|-|-
CASSLTTGSYEQYF
TGTGCCAGCAGCTTGACGACAGGCTCCTACGAGCAGTACTTC
>TRBJ2-1|TRBV7-7|TRBD2|-
CASSSPGLGRHNEQFF
TGTGCCAGCAGCTCACCGGGACTAGGTCGCCACAATGAGCAGTTCTTC
>TRBJ1-5|TRBV5-1|-|-
CASSLEGLSNQPQHF
TGCGCCAGCAGCTTGGAGGGGTTAAGTAATCAGCCCCAGCATTTT
>TRBJ2-7|TRBV29-1|TRBD2|-
CSVGLATSYEQYF
TGCAGCGTCGGACTAGCGACCTCCTACGAGCAGTACTTC
>TRBJ2-1|TRBV2|TRBD1|-
CASSAYPGQGAYEQFF
TGTGCCAGCAGTGCTTACCCGGGTCAGGGGGCTTATGAGCAGTTCTTC
>TRBJ1-2|TRBV4-3|TRBD1|-
CASSQASGTGIINYGYTF
TGCGCCAGCAGCCAAGCTTCCGGGACAGGGATTATTAACTATGGCTACACCTTC
>TRBJ2-3|TRBV7-9|TRBD2|-
CASSLAGEGTQYF
TGTGCCAGCAGCTTGGCCGGGGAGGGTACGCAGTATTTT
>TRBJ2-3|TRBV6-4|TRBD2|-
CASSGVAGSTDTQYF
TGTGCCAGCAGTGGCGTAGCGGGGAGCACAGATACGCAGTATTTT
>TRBJ2-1|TRBV5-1|TRBD1|-
CASSLEGGQGDPYNEQFF
TGCGCCAGCAGCTTGGAGGGGGGACAGGGGGACCCCTACAATGAGCAGTTCTTC
>TRBJ2-7|TRBV9|TRBD2|-
CASSGGTSSHEQYF
TGTGCCAGCAGCGGGGGGACTAGCAGTCACGAGCAGTACTTC
>TRBJ1-1|TRBV27|TRBD1|-
CASKPSTGGNTEAFF
TGTGCCAGCAAACCGTCGACAGGGGGGAACACTGAAGCTTTCTTT
>TRBJ2-1|TRBV11-2|-|once
CASSSQGSSYNEQFF
TGTGCCAGCAGCTCACAGGGAAGCTCCTACAATGAGCAGTTCTTC
>TRBJ1-1|TRBV4-2|-|-
CASSPDPAGILNTEAFF
TGTGCCAGCAGCCCCGACCCGGCGGGGATATTGAACACTGAAGCTTTCTTT
>TRBJ2-3|TRBV7-9|TRBD1|-
CASSPGGSQYF
TGTGCCAGCAGCCCAGGGGGATCGCAGTATTTT
>TRBJ1-2|TRBV27|TRBD1|once
CASSPDRDNYGYTF
TGTGCCAGCAGTCCGGACAGGGATAACTATGGCTACACCTTC
>TRBJ1-4|TRBV18|TRBD1|few
CASSSYRGSTNEKLFF
TGTGCCAGCTCATCCTACAGGGGGTCAACTAATGAAAAACTGTTTTTT
>TRBJ2-5|TRBV7-6|-|-
CASSLDAGMGKTQYF
TGTGCCAGCAGCTTAGACGCGGGAATGGGAAAGACCCAGTACTTC
>TRBJ2-1|TRBV9|TRBD2|-
CASSAGTSGGYNEQFF
TGTGCCAGCAGCGCCGGGACTAGCGGGGGCTACAATGAGCAGTTCTTC
>TRBJ1-1|TRBV7-9|-|-
CASSFVSGGTEAFF
TGTGCCAGCAGCTTTGTGTCGGGTGGCACTGAAGCTTTCTTT
>TRBJ2-1|TRBV7-2|TRBD2|-
CASSLIWGLADNEQFF
TGTGCCAGCAGCCTTATCTGGGGACTAGCGGACAATGAGCAGTTCTTC
>TRBJ2-3|TRBV2|TRBD1|once
CASGNRGSLADTQYF
TGTGCCAGCGGTAACAGGGGATCTCTTGCAGATACGCAGTATTTT
>TRBJ2-7|TRBV4-3|-|once
CASSHDSGTSSYEQYF
TGCGCCAGCAGCCACGACTCCGGGACTTCTTCCTACGAGCAGTACTTC
>TRBJ2-6|TRBV6-1|-|-
CASSEQGSGANVLTF
TGTGCCAGCAGTGAACAGGGCTCTGGGGCCAACGTCCTGACTTTC
>TRBJ1-2|TRBV19|-|-
CASSIAGSYTF
TGTGCCAGTAGTATAGCAGGGAGCTACACCTTC
>TRBJ2-1|TRBV4-3|TRBD2|-
CASSQEEASGGHYNEQFF
TGCGCCAGCAGCCAAGAAGAGGCTAGCGGGGGCCACTACAATGAGCAGTTCTTC
>TRBJ2-7|TRBV11-2|-|-
CASSPGTFYEQYF
TGTGCCAGCAGCCCCGGGACATTTTACGAGCAGTACTTC
>TRBJ2-7|TRBV7-9|TRBD2|once
CASSSTSGSIYEQYF
TGTGCCAGCAGCTCGACTAGCGGGAGTATCTACGAGCAGTACTTC
>TRBJ1-4|TRBV5-4|TRBD1|-
CASSLTGGHEKLFF
TGTGCCAGCAGCTTGACAGGGGGCCATGAAAAACTGTTTTTT
>TRBJ1-5|TRBV18|-|-
CASSRRRGSGGQPQHF
TGTGCCAGCTCACGCCGTAGGGGGAGCGGGGGCCAGCCCCAGCATTTT
>TRBJ1-2|TRBV30|-|once
CAWGEQYYGYTF
TGTGCCTGGGGCGAACAGTACTATGGCTACACCTTC
>TRBJ2-2|TRBV18|-|-
CASSPSTQGGTGELFF
TGTGCCAGCTCACCAAGTACTCAGGGAGGTACCGGGGAGCTGTTTTTT
>TRBJ2-7|TRBV30|-|-
CAWRTDSYEQYF
TGTGCCTGGAGGACTGACTCCTACGAGCAGTACTTC
>TRBJ2-7|TRBV9|TRBD1|-
CASSSGTGIYEQYF
TGTGCCAGCAGTTCGGGGACAGGTATCTACGAGCAGTACTTC
>TRBJ1-2|TRBV7-2|-|-
CASSDNQYYGYTF
TGTGCCAGCAGCGACAACCAGTACTATGGCTACACCTTC
>TRBJ2-3|TRBV19|TRBD2|-
CASSQRGGGATDTQYF
TGTGCCAGTAGTCAACGGGGCGGGGGGGCTACAGATACGCAGTATTTT
>TRBJ2-1|TRBV25-1|TRBD2|-
CASSGTSVYNEQFF
TGTGCCAGCAGTGGCACTAGCGTCTACAATGAGCAGTTCTTC
>TRBJ1-6|TRBV5-6|TRBD1|once
CASSLGQGSTPLHF
TGTGCCAGCAGCTTAGGACAGGGCTCGACACCCCTCCACTTT
>TRBJ1-3|TRBV30|TRBD1|-
CAWNPGQGSGNTIYF
TGTGCCTGGAATCCGGGACAGGGATCTGGAAACACCATATATTTT
>TRBJ1-1|TRBV27|-|once
CASSPRGDMNTEAFF
TGTGCCAGCAGTCCCAGGGGAGACATGAACACTGAAGCTTTCTTT
>TRBJ2-7|TRBV14|-|-
CASSPWGRPPEGNF
TGTGCCAGCAGCCCGTGGGGCCGGCCACCCGAAGGAAACTTC
>TRBJ2-7|TRBV7-3|-|medium-sized
CASSLLYEQYF
TGTGCCAGCAGCTTACTTTACGAGCAGTACTTC
>TRBJ2-5|TRBV11-2|TRBD2|-
CASSLPSGHAGTQYF
TGTGCCAGCAGCCTGCCTAGCGGCCACGCGGGGACCCAGTACTTC
>TRBJ1-2|TRBV10-3|TRBD1|-
CAMRVTGTDYTF
TGTGCCATGCGGGTTACCGGGACAGACTACACCTTC
>TRBJ1-5|TRBV27|-|-
CASSSLGGPNQPQHF
TGTGCCAGCAGTTCCCTGGGAGGGCCCAATCAGCCCCAGCATTTT
>TRBJ1-1|TRBV7-9|-|-
CASSSGYPEAFF
TGTGCCAGCAGCTCAGGGTACCCTGAAGCTTTCTTT
>TRBJ1-5|TRBV2|TRBD1|-
CASRVGQYSNQPQHF
TGTGCCAGCAGGGTGGGACAGTATAGCAATCAGCCCCAGCATTTT
>TRBJ2-2|TRBV6-1|-|few
CASSEGGRTGELFF
TGTGCCAGCAGTGAAGGAGGGCGGACCGGGGAGCTGTTTTTT
>TRBJ1-2|TRBV6-5|TRBD1|-
CASSYSRGQDYGYTF
TGTGCCAGCAGTTACTCCAGGGGGCAGGACTATGGCTACACCTTC